This TCR beta chain came from a study of blood T cell repertoires in COVID-19. Study-wide context: Researchers got acute and convalescent COVID-19 samples from the United States, Italy and Spain.

Participants spanned ages about 18 to 100 years and resided in around 25 US areas. Original methodology: Nucleated cell number was recorded as an estimate derived from reference gene primer amplification. Method: immunoSEQ multiplex PCR; TCRdb's copy keeps in-frame clones and lacks some. That table is the source of V, J and clone size, and D and trimming were worked out from the DNA. Here the sample spans approximately 230,000 clones, 70% to 90% being singletons. The source is a woman aged 50 to 60 with acute COVID-19. The sequenced material came from PBMCs or T cells enriched from blood (not recorded which).

The CDR3 sequence: CASSLPGTAKNIQYF. As DNA, the CDR3 is TGTGCCAGCAGCCTCCCCGGGACAGCAAAAAACATTCAGTACTTC. J is TRBJ2-4 and V is TRBV5-6, with TRBD1 matching over 7 bases. Looked up from germline, CDR1 is SGHDT and CDR2 is YYEEEE. The CDR3 runs 15 residues. After removal of 4 bases from V and 4 bases from J, the junction contained 8 bases not matched to a gene.